The clone carrying this TCR beta chain was seen more than once but under ten times. The data derive from a study of blood T cell repertoires in COVID-19. TCRdb's copy holds only in-frame clones and misses some; the assay was immunoSEQ multiplex PCR. The sample lists under 150,000 clones, roughly 84% seen once, with less than 6% in the top ten. This CDR3 spans 13 amino acids. Trimming shortened V by 9 bases and J by 3 bases, and 14 bases separated the two germline ends. Germline V gene data show CDR1 as WNHNN and CDR2 as SYGVQD (reference sequence). This clonotype was obtained from a woman aged 45-60 years who had been exposed to COVID-19. Sequencing used PBMCs or T cells enriched from blood (not recorded which). The rearrangement links TRBV10-1 to TRBJ1-1; D perhaps matches TRBD1 (6 bases). CDR3 sequence reads: CASTQGPHTEAFF. Here the CDR3 DNA reads TGCGCCAGTACGCAGGGGCCTCACACTGAAGCTTTCTTT.